These T cell receptor beta chains were read from a single sample in a study of OX40 agonist ivuxolimab in advanced cancers. The table came from immunoSEQ multiplex PCR; TCRdb's copy has only in-frame clones and leaves some out. The data contain 45,000 to 60,000 clones, roughly nine tenths of them seen just once; the ten biggest clones take up roughly 5.7%. This specimen consisted of CD4+ or CD8+ T cells sorted from blood, obtained in a trial of the OX40 agonist ivuxolimab. Receptors were obtained from an adult with an advanced solid tumor such as melanoma, head and neck, liver or kidney cancer. CDR3s leave out the opening cysteine and the closing phenylalanine or tryptophan.

V: TRBV19; J: TRBJ2-1; CDR3: ASSIDWGSGSYNEQF
V: TRBV27; J: TRBJ1-1; CDR3: ASSLLTGQISEAF
V: TRBV7-2; J: TRBJ1-4; CDR3: ASSSPPQGIGEKLF
V: TRBV19; J: TRBJ2-1; CDR3: ASSIAGGDNEQF
V: TRBV4-2; J: TRBJ1-5; CDR3: ASSAGTGGNQPQH
V: TRBV6-5; J: TRBJ2-5; CDR3: ASSSGQGQETQY
V: TRBV5-1; J: TRBJ1-6; CDR3: ASSLGDGYNSPLH
V: TRBV13; J: TRBJ1-1; CDR3: ASSLLSEAF
V: TRBV28; J: TRBJ2-1; CDR3: ASSLGGGHNEQF
V: TRBV19; J: TRBJ2-4; CDR3: ASRLGNIQY
V: TRBV27; J: TRBJ1-5; CDR3: ASSSNGQPQH
V: TRBV28; J: TRBJ1-1; CDR3: ASSTRGQGAVFDTEAF
V: TRBV7-6; J: TRBJ2-3; CDR3: ASSPTSGRVDTQY
V: TRBV6-5; J: TRBJ1-2; CDR3: ASSIQGSYGYT